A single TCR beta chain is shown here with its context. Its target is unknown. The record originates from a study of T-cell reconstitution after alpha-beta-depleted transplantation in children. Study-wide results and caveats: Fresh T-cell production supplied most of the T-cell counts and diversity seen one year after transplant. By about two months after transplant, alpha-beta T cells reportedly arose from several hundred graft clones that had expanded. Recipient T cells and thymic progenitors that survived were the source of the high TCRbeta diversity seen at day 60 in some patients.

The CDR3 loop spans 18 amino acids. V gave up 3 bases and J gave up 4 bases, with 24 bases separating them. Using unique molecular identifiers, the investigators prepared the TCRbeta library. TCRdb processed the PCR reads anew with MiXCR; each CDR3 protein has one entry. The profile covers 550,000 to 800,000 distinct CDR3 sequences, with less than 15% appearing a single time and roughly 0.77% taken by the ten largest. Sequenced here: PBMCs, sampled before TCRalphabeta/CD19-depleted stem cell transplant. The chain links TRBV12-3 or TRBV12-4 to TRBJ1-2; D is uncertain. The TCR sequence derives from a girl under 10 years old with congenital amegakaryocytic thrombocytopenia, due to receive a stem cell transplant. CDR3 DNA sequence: TGTGCCAGCAGTTTTCTCGGCCCCTCTCTACCGGAAATCTATGGCTACACCTTC. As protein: CASSFLGPSLPEIYGYTF.